This T cell receptor (beta chain) was observed in a study of T-cell memory formation after mild COVID-19. TCRdb fed the 5' RACE reads into MiXCR, producing one record per CDR3 protein. Seen here are fewer than 400,000 distinct CDR3 sequences, 16% observed once, and the top ten hold roughly 21%. Sample: PBMCs or a T cell subset sorted from them (not recorded which). This receptor was identified in a man between 18 and 29 years old who had mild COVID-19 (a few samples of this study predate the infection). Cell type and time point are not known.

The CDR3 sequence: CASSLQGGEFGTGELFF. CDR3 DNA: TGTGCCAGCAGCTTACAGGGTGGGGAATTTGGCACCGGGGAGCTGTTTTTT. V and J are TRBV7-2 and TRBJ2-2, with D perhaps TRBD1 (5 bases). Per germline, CDR1 SGHTA and CDR2 FQGNSA. The CDR3 length is 17 residues. The V end lost 2 bases, the J end lost 4 bases, and 17 bases lay between the germline ends.